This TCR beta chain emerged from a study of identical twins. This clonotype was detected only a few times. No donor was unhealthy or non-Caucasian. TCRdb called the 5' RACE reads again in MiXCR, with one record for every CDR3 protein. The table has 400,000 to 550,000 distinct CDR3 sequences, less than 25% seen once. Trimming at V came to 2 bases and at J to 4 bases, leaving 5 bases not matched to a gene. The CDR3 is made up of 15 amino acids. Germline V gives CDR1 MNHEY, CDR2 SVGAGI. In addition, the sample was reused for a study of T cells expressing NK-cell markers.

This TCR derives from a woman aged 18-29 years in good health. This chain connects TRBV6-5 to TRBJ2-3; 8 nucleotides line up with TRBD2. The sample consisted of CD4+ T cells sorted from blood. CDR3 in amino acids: CASSYVSGRSDTQYF. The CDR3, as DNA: TGTGCCAGCAGTTACGTAAGCGGGAGATCAGATACGCAGTATTTT.